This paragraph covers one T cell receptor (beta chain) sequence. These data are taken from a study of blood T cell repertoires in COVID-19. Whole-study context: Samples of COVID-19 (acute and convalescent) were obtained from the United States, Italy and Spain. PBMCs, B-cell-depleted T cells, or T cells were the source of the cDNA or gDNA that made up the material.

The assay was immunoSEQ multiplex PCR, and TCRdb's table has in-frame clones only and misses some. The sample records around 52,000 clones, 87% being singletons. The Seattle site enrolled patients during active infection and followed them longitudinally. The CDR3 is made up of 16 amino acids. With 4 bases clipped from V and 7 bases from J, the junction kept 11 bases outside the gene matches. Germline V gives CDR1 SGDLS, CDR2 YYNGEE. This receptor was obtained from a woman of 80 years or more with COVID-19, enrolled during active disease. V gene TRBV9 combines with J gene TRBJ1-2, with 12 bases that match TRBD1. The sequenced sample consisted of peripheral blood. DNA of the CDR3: TGTGCCAGCAGCCCCCGATCCGGGACAGGGGGCTCTGGCTACACCTTC. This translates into CASSPRSGTGGSGYTF.